This T cell receptor (beta chain) is drawn from a study of shared clonotypes between healthy human individuals (TCRdb year 2020). About the investigation overall: Three men and two women, aged 18 to 49 years, made up the cohort. The study deeply sequenced blood TCR repertoires of five healthy adults to estimate repertoire size and the extent of clonotype sharing between individuals. Libraries were prepared and TCR repertoires were sequenced by different laboratories using diverse techniques, in order to increase sequencing depth and limit assay-specific biases. Between about 0.8 and 9 billion PBMCs per donor were obtained by leukapheresis. For each donor, CD4 naive and CD4 memory were each run on three plates, CD8 naive on two plates, and CD8 memory on one plate. Broad study findings and their caveats: Clonotypes shared by all four sorted-subset donors showed higher generation probabilities than non-shared clonotypes. Based on pairwise subsampling, the degree of clonotype sharing among donors was expected to be affected by sequencing depth. The small number of donors limited the genetic and exposure-history diversity represented. Sharing across four donors was observed for roughly 5% of naive CD4, 3.5% of naive CD8, roughly 2.3% of memory CD4, and about 0.4% of memory CD8 clonotypes. Incomplete sequencing was indicated by rarefaction of sorted-subset datasets, despite the large sequencing depth. Estimated clonotype richness was generally larger for naive than for memory subsets. Sampling was restricted to blood, and TCR repertoires in tissue are likely to differ from TCR repertoires in blood.

Using the deep immunoSEQ assay, TCR CDR3 regions were amplified from genomic DNA by multiplex PCR. Extracted genomic DNA from each cell subset was distributed evenly across all wells of several immunoSEQ 96-well plates, and each plate was treated as a replicate. For sorted subsets, each replicate PCR was loaded with 150 to 250 ng genomic DNA, equivalent to 30,000 or so T cell genomes. Purified libraries were measured with a Qubit 3.0 fluorometer, size-checked on a Bioanalyzer 2100, and measured again with the KAPA Library Quantification kit. A separate single-read 150-cycle Illumina NextSeq 550 flow cell was used to sequence each immunoSEQ 96-well plate. The authors' analysis ran thus. Because only junctional sequences without quality scores were contained in the immunoSEQ output, filtering matching that applied to full-length reads could not be performed. Sequences were annotated with PyIR, a Python wrapper for IgBLAST v1.9, and V/J genes and CDR3 were assigned using IMGT germline references. Reads with weak V/J assignments (E-value above 1e-6), missing CDR3, stop codons, out-of-frame junctions, or ambiguous translated residues were removed. V3J clonotypes were defined by identical inferred V gene, J gene, and CDR3 amino acid sequence. Percentage overlap between repertoires was calculated by dividing the number of shared unique clonotypes by the size of the smaller repertoire. Repertoire richness was assessed with RTK rarefaction, the Chao1 estimator, and Recon v2.1 estimates of unobserved clonotypes. For all TCRbeta clonotypes obtained by the gDNA method from four donors, generation probabilities were computed with OLGA. This is the immuneACCESS table as TCRdb keeps it, with only in-frame sequences that have V and J called. A part of the clones is gone; compared with another copy, unresolved V genes explain less than half, and the rest is unexplained. D and trimming come from the DNA, and the V and J calls and clone size come from that table. Here the sample has millions of clones; over 85% occur a single time. Together, the top ten hold 0.39% of the sample.

The donors were healthy, HIV-negative adults who had no recently reported acute infections or vaccinations. Every donor was a Caucasian adult residing in Nashville, Tennessee, USA. CD4+ T cells were enriched through magnetic negative selection, after which naive cells were positively selected on CD45RA and the remaining negative fraction served as the memory subset. Blood was obtained by leukapheresis, after which PBMCs were separated by Ficoll-Histopaque density gradient centrifugation and cryopreserved in liquid nitrogen vapor phase. Analytical flow cytometry was used to check the purity and quantity of each magnetically sorted T cell population. Genomic DNA was isolated from each sorted fraction and quantified by UV absorbance on a Nanodrop 2000c. About this clone itself: The clone's antigen remains unknown. No base qualities exist here, and no much larger clone lies one base off it.

The clonotype was recovered from a man between 18 and 29 years old in good health. Some clones in this sample may be carry-over from other donors' samples. The sequencing sample was made of naive CD4+ T cells from PBMCs. In the paper's terms, the cell subset or site label means: CD45RA+ positively selected.

The DNA sequence follows: TGTGCCAGCAGTTGGGGACAGTTGTATAGCAATCAGCCCCAGCATTTT. Its protein reads: CASSWGQLYSNQPQHF. The V and J segments used are TRBV2 and TRBJ1-5; 7 bases in the middle match TRBD1. The germline V gene specifies SNHLY as CDR1 and FYNNEI as CDR2. From the cysteine up to the phenylalanine, the CDR3 has a length of 16 residues. Of the read, only the CDR3 DNA is kept; its 48 bases are in frame from base 1. Trimming leaves V shorter by 5 bases and J shorter by 0 bases, with the junction holding 7 bases beyond the gene matches.